This is a list of T cell receptor beta chains from one sample in a study of T-cell memory formation after mild COVID-19. TCRdb passed the 5' RACE reads through MiXCR, listing each CDR3 protein once. The repertoire holds around 300,000 distinct CDR3 sequences, roughly 8.2% seen once, with roughly 22% in the top ten. The source material was PBMCs or a T cell subset sorted from them (not recorded which). The receptors originated from a young man who had mild COVID-19 (a few samples of this study predate the infection). Cell type and time point are not known. Both conserved end residues are part of each CDR3. D genes are given only for firm matches. Clone size appears in some rows only: once, few, many, or a class for an expanded clone.

d_gene: TRBD1
abundance: few
v_gene: TRBV28
j_gene: TRBJ2-3
CDR3nt: TGTGCCAGCAGTTTAATCGACAGGGGAACAGATACGCAGTATTTT
CDR3aa: CASSLIDRGTDTQYF

d_gene: TRBD2
abundance: few
v_gene: TRBV2
j_gene: TRBJ2-3
CDR3nt: TGTGCCAGCAGTGACGCGGGGGTCACGACAGATACGCAGTATTTT
CDR3aa: CASSDAGVTTDTQYF

d_gene: TRBD1
abundance: .
v_gene: TRBV12-3/TRBV12-4
j_gene: TRBJ1-4
CDR3nt: TGTGCCAGCAGGTCGACAGGGAGAGGAGGTGAAAAACTGTTTTTT
CDR3aa: CASRSTGRGGEKLFF

d_gene: TRBD2
abundance: many
v_gene: TRBV5-1
j_gene: TRBJ2-2
CDR3nt: TGCGCCAGCCCCCCTAGCGGGGGGCACACCGGGGAGCTGTTTTTT
CDR3aa: CASPPSGGHTGELFF

d_gene: TRBD1
abundance: .
v_gene: TRBV3-1
j_gene: TRBJ1-1
CDR3nt: TGTGCCAGCAGCCCAGGGGGCATCACTGAAGCTTTCTTT
CDR3aa: CASSPGGITEAFF

d_gene: TRBD2
abundance: few
v_gene: TRBV4-2
j_gene: TRBJ2-1
CDR3nt: TGTGCCAGCAGCCAAGATGGTCAGGTAGCGGGGGGGCGCAATGAGCAGTTCTTC
CDR3aa: CASSQDGQVAGGRNEQFF

d_gene: TRBD2
abundance: .
v_gene: TRBV7-2
j_gene: TRBJ2-5
CDR3nt: TGTGCCAGCAGCTTAAATGTCTACCGCGGGGGGGCCGGGGAGACCCAGTACTTC
CDR3aa: CASSLNVYRGGAGETQYF

d_gene: .
abundance: .
v_gene: TRBV12-3/TRBV12-4
j_gene: TRBJ1-3
CDR3nt: TGTGCCAGCAGCAATACAGGGTTGGGAAACACCATATATTTT
CDR3aa: CASSNTGLGNTIYF

d_gene: TRBD1
abundance: .
v_gene: TRBV20-1
j_gene: TRBJ1-5
CDR3nt: TGCAGTGCTCTACAGGGGAATCAGCCCCAGCATTTT
CDR3aa: CSALQGNQPQHF

d_gene: TRBD1
abundance: .
v_gene: TRBV9
j_gene: TRBJ2-1
CDR3nt: TGTGCCAGCAGCGATTCCCCCCAGGGGGCAGGGAATGAGCAGTTCTTC
CDR3aa: CASSDSPQGAGNEQFF

d_gene: .
abundance: many
v_gene: TRBV6-6
j_gene: TRBJ1-6
CDR3nt: TGTGCCGTAGTCGGGGGGGTGGATTCACCCCTCCACTTT
CDR3aa: CAVVGGVDSPLHF

d_gene: .
abundance: many
v_gene: TRBV4-3
j_gene: TRBJ2-3
CDR3nt: TGCGCCAGCAGCCAAGAGGATCGAAGGGAATCAGATACGCAGTATTTT
CDR3aa: CASSQEDRRESDTQYF

d_gene: TRBD2
abundance: .
v_gene: TRBV5-1
j_gene: TRBJ2-1
CDR3nt: TGCGCCAGCACACCGGACCGGGAGGGGCAGTTCTTC
CDR3aa: CASTPDREGQFF

d_gene: .
abundance: few
v_gene: TRBV6-2/TRBV6-3
j_gene: TRBJ2-1
CDR3nt: TGTGCCAGCAGTTACGGGTGGGACAATGAGCAGTTCTTC
CDR3aa: CASSYGWDNEQFF

d_gene: .
abundance: .
v_gene: TRBV7-2
j_gene: TRBJ2-1
CDR3nt: TGTGCCAGCAGCGAACCCCCGGGGGATGAGCAGTTCTTC
CDR3aa: CASSEPPGDEQFF

d_gene: .
abundance: many
v_gene: TRBV5-1
j_gene: TRBJ2-4
CDR3nt: TGCGCCAGCAGCTTGGGGGCATCAGCCAAAAACATTCAGTACTTC
CDR3aa: CASSLGASAKNIQYF

d_gene: .
abundance: few
v_gene: TRBV5-4
j_gene: TRBJ1-1
CDR3nt: TGTGCCAGCAGGGTGGGATCCACTGAAGCTTTCTTT
CDR3aa: CASRVGSTEAFF

d_gene: TRBD2
abundance: many
v_gene: TRBV5-1
j_gene: TRBJ2-3
CDR3nt: TGCGCCAGCAGCTCGATGACTAGCGCAGATACGCAGTATTTT
CDR3aa: CASSSMTSADTQYF

d_gene: TRBD2
abundance: few
v_gene: TRBV3-1
j_gene: TRBJ2-1
CDR3nt: TGTGCCAGCAGCCGGAGTGGACTAGCCGGGCAGTTCTTC
CDR3aa: CASSRSGLAGQFF

d_gene: TRBD1
abundance: .
v_gene: TRBV6-5
j_gene: TRBJ2-5
CDR3nt: TGTGCCAGCACCCGGACAGGCCAAGAGACCCAGTACTTC
CDR3aa: CASTRTGQETQYF

d_gene: TRBD1
abundance: .
v_gene: TRBV5-1
j_gene: TRBJ1-1
CDR3nt: TGCGCCAGCAGCTCCGGGACAGGGAGCACTGAAGCTTTCTTT
CDR3aa: CASSSGTGSTEAFF

d_gene: .
abundance: .
v_gene: TRBV5-4
j_gene: TRBJ2-1
CDR3nt: TGTGCCAGCAGCCTGGGCAGCAGCTCCTACAATGAGCAGTTCTTC
CDR3aa: CASSLGSSSYNEQFF

d_gene: .
abundance: many
v_gene: TRBV27
j_gene: TRBJ1-5
CDR3nt: TGTGCCAGCAGTTCCGGGCGGCATCAGCCCCAGCATTTT
CDR3aa: CASSSGRHQPQHF

d_gene: TRBD1
abundance: few
v_gene: TRBV15
j_gene: TRBJ2-3
CDR3nt: TGTGCCACCAGCAGGACAGGGGGCGGGACAGATACGCAGTATTTT
CDR3aa: CATSRTGGGTDTQYF

d_gene: .
abundance: few
v_gene: TRBV4-3
j_gene: TRBJ2-1
CDR3nt: TGCGCCAGCAGCCAGGGGTATAGTGGGAATGAGCAGTTCTTC
CDR3aa: CASSQGYSGNEQFF

d_gene: TRBD1
abundance: .
v_gene: TRBV6-2/TRBV6-3
j_gene: TRBJ2-4
CDR3nt: TGTGCCAGCAGTTTCGGTCGGGACAGGGCCTGGGACAAAAACATTCAGTACTTC
CDR3aa: CASSFGRDRAWDKNIQYF

d_gene: .
abundance: many
v_gene: TRBV6-6
j_gene: TRBJ1-1
CDR3nt: TGTGCCAGCAGTTACTCCAGTAACACTGAAGCTTTCTTT
CDR3aa: CASSYSSNTEAFF

d_gene: TRBD2
abundance: .
v_gene: TRBV20-1
j_gene: TRBJ2-1
CDR3nt: TGCAGTGCTAGAGAGGCGGGGGGAAGAAACTCCCACAATGAGCAGTTCTTC
CDR3aa: CSAREAGGRNSHNEQFF

d_gene: TRBD1
abundance: few
v_gene: TRBV20-1
j_gene: TRBJ1-2
CDR3nt: TGCAGTGCTAGGCATCCGGGACAGGGCTATGGCTACACCTTC
CDR3aa: CSARHPGQGYGYTF

d_gene: .
abundance: few
v_gene: TRBV7-3
j_gene: TRBJ2-5
CDR3nt: TGTGCCAGCAGCCCCGGACCAGGCCCCCAGTACTTC
CDR3aa: CASSPGPGPQYF

d_gene: TRBD1
abundance: many
v_gene: TRBV4-3
j_gene: TRBJ2-2
CDR3nt: TGCGCCAGCAGCCGGGACAGGGGGTTTATAGGGGAGCTGTTTTTT
CDR3aa: CASSRDRGFIGELFF

d_gene: TRBD2
abundance: few
v_gene: TRBV12-3/TRBV12-4
j_gene: TRBJ2-1
CDR3nt: TGTGCCAGCAGTTTACACCCAGCGGGGGGCTACAATGAGCAGTTCTTC
CDR3aa: CASSLHPAGGYNEQFF

d_gene: TRBD1
abundance: few
v_gene: TRBV25-1
j_gene: TRBJ1-1
CDR3nt: TGTGCCAGCAGTGAAGACAGGGACCTGATGAACACTGAAGCTTTCTTT
CDR3aa: CASSEDRDLMNTEAFF

d_gene: TRBD1
abundance: few
v_gene: TRBV6-5
j_gene: TRBJ1-4
CDR3nt: TGTGCCAGCAGCCAGACAGGGGAAGCCGAAAAACTGTTTTTT
CDR3aa: CASSQTGEAEKLFF

d_gene: .
abundance: .
v_gene: TRBV7-3
j_gene: TRBJ2-6
CDR3nt: TGTGCCAGCAGCTTATTGGCGGGGGCGGCCAACGTCCTGACTTTC
CDR3aa: CASSLLAGAANVLTF

d_gene: TRBD1
abundance: many
v_gene: TRBV5-1
j_gene: TRBJ1-1
CDR3nt: TGCGCCAGCACCGAGGCCTACAGGGGGCGATTCACTGAAGCTTTCTTT
CDR3aa: CASTEAYRGRFTEAFF

d_gene: .
abundance: .
v_gene: TRBV10-3
j_gene: TRBJ2-3
CDR3nt: TGTGCCATCGGGGCGGGGAGCACAGATACGCAGTATTTT
CDR3aa: CAIGAGSTDTQYF

d_gene: TRBD1
abundance: many
v_gene: TRBV25-1
j_gene: TRBJ2-7
CDR3nt: TGTGCCAGTACGATAGGGGGACAGGGGGATGGGGAGCAGTACTTC
CDR3aa: CASTIGGQGDGEQYF

d_gene: .
abundance: many
v_gene: TRBV19
j_gene: TRBJ1-1
CDR3nt: TGTGCCAGTATCCGGACGGGGAACACTGAAGCTTTCTTT
CDR3aa: CASIRTGNTEAFF

d_gene: .
abundance: many
v_gene: TRBV5-5
j_gene: TRBJ2-1
CDR3nt: TGTGCCAGCAGCTTGGCGGAGGGGCTATACAATGAGCAGTTCTTC
CDR3aa: CASSLAEGLYNEQFF

d_gene: .
abundance: .
v_gene: TRBV27
j_gene: TRBJ2-4
CDR3nt: TGTGCCAGCAGTTTATGGGGGACGTCTCCCCTTCAGTACTTC
CDR3aa: CASSLWGTSPLQYF

d_gene: .
abundance: many
v_gene: TRBV7-7
j_gene: TRBJ1-4
CDR3nt: TGTGCCAGCAGCCCTGCAACTAATGAAAAACTGTTTTTT
CDR3aa: CASSPATNEKLFF

d_gene: TRBD2
abundance: .
v_gene: TRBV3-1
j_gene: TRBJ2-5
CDR3nt: TGTGCCATCGCCCCTCGAGGAGCGGGGGATACCCAAGAGACCCAGTACTTC
CDR3aa: CAIAPRGAGDTQETQYF

d_gene: .
abundance: few
v_gene: TRBV20-1
j_gene: TRBJ1-4
CDR3nt: TGCAGTGCTAGACCGGACGTATCCCGTGAAAAACTGTTTTTT
CDR3aa: CSARPDVSREKLFF

d_gene: .
abundance: few
v_gene: TRBV6-2/TRBV6-3
j_gene: TRBJ2-3
CDR3nt: TGTGCCAGCAGTTTCCCGCCCGGGGCACCTCGCCGGACGCAGTATTTT
CDR3aa: CASSFPPGAPRRTQYF

d_gene: TRBD1
abundance: many
v_gene: TRBV7-9
j_gene: TRBJ1-2
CDR3nt: TGTGCCAGCAGTTCCCTTCCCGGGACAGGGGTTCGAGAGGGCTATGGCTACACCTTC
CDR3aa: CASSSLPGTGVREGYGYTF

d_gene: .
abundance: few
v_gene: TRBV5-1
j_gene: TRBJ2-5
CDR3nt: TGCGCCAGCAGCCCTCAGGACTCCTCCCAAGAGACCCAGTACTTC
CDR3aa: CASSPQDSSQETQYF